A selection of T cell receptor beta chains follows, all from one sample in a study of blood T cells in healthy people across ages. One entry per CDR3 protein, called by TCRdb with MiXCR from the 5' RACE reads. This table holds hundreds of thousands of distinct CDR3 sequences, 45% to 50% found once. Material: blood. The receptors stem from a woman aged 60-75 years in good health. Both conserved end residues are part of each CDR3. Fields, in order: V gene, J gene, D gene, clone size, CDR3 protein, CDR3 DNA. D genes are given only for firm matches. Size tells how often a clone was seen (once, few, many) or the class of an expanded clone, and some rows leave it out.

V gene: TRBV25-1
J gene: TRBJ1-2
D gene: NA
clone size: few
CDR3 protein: CASSEWRGPSYGYTF
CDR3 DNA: TGTGCCAGCAGTGAATGGAGGGGTCCCTCCTATGGCTACACCTTC

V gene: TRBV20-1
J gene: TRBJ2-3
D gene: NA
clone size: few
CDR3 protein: CSGRYSDSTDTQYF
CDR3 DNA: TGCAGTGGGCGGTATTCGGATAGCACAGATACGCAGTATTTT

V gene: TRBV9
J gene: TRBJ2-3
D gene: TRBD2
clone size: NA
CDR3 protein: CASSAGLAGMGPQYF
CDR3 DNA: TGTGCCAGCAGCGCCGGACTAGCGGGAATGGGGCCGCAGTATTTT

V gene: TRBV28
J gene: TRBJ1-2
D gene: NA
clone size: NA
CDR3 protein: CASSVLQGSYGYTF
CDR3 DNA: TGTGCCAGCAGTGTGCTACAGGGCTCCTATGGCTACACCTTC

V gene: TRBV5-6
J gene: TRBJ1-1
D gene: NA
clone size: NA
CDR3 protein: CAGSLRGAVPEAFF
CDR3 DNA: TGTGCCGGCAGCTTGAGGGGGGCTGTCCCTGAAGCTTTCTTT

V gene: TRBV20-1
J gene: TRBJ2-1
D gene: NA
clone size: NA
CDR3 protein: CSARSEYSEQFF
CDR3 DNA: TGCAGTGCTAGATCCGAGTACAGCGAGCAGTTCTTC

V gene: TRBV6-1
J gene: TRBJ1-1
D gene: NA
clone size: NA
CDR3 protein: CASSETIDVGNTEAFF
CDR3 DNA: TGTGCCAGCAGTGAAACCATAGATGTAGGGAACACTGAAGCTTTCTTT

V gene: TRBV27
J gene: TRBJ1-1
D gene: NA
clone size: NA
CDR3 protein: CASSLEGRTNTEAFF
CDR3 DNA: TGTGCCAGCAGTTTAGAAGGGAGGACGAACACTGAAGCTTTCTTT

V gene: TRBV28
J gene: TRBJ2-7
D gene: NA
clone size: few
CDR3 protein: CASSQPGYVQYF
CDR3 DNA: TGTGCCAGCAGTCAGCCAGGCTACGTGCAGTACTTC

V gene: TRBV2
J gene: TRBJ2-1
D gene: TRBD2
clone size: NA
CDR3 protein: CASRETSGSRNEQFF
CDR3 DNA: TGTGCCAGCAGGGAGACTAGCGGGAGTCGAAATGAGCAGTTCTTC

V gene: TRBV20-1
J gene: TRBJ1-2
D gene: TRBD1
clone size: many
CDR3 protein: CSAIDRARGDYTF
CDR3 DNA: TGCAGTGCCATCGACAGGGCGAGGGGGGACTACACCTTC

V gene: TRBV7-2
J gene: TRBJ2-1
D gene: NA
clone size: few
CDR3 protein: CASSYSRLNEQFF
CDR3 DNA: TGTGCCAGCAGTTATAGCAGACTCAATGAGCAGTTCTTC

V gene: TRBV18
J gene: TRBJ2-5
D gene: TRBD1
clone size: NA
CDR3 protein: CASSQLGQGETQYF
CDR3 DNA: TGTGCCAGCTCCCAATTGGGACAGGGAGAGACCCAGTACTTC

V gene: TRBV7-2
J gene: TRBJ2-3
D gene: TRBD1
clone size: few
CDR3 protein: CASLGQGAGDTQYF
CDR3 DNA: TGTGCCAGCCTGGGGCAGGGGGCCGGAGATACGCAGTATTTT

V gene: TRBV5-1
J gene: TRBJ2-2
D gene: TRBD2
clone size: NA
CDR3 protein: CASRSSGSPANTGELFF
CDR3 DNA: TGCGCCAGCAGGTCTAGCGGGAGCCCGGCGAACACCGGGGAGCTGTTTTTT

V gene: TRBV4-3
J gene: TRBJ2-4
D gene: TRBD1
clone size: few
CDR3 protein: CASSIGQGENIQYF
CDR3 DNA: TGCGCCAGCAGTATAGGACAGGGGGAGAACATTCAGTACTTC

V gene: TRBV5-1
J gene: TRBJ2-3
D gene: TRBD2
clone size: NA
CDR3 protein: CASSLEGTSSTDTQYF
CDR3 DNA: TGCGCCAGCAGCTTGGAAGGGACTAGCAGCACAGATACGCAGTATTTT

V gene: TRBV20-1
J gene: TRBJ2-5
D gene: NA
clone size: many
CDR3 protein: CSAIAPPRETQYF
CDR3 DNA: TGCAGTGCTATTGCTCCCCCTAGAGAGACCCAGTACTTC

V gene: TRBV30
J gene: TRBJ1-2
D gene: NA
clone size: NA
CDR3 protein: CAWSVGANYGYTF
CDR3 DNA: TGTGCCTGGAGTGTAGGTGCCAACTATGGCTACACCTTC

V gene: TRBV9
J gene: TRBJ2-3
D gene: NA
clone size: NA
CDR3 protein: CASSGAGKKSTQYF
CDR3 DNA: TGTGCCAGCAGCGGAGCCGGTAAAAAAAGTACGCAGTATTTT

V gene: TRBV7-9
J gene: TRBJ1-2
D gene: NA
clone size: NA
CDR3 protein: CASSPGRGYQGYTF
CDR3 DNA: TGTGCCAGCAGTCCCGGACGTGGTTATCAAGGCTACACCTTC

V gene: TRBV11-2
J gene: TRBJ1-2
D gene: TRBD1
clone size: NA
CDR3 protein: CASSGPGQGSAYGYTF
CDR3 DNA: TGTGCCAGCAGCGGCCCGGGACAGGGTTCCGCCTATGGCTACACCTTC

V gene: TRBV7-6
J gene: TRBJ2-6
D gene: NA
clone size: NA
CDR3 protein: CASSFHPGQRSGANVLTF
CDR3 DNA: TGTGCCAGCAGCTTTCACCCCGGACAGCGCTCTGGGGCCAACGTCCTGACTTTC

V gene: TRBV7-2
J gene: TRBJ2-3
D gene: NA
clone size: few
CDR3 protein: CASSLAGYRTDTQYF
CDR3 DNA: TGTGCCAGCAGCTTAGCGGGGTACCGCACAGATACGCAGTATTTT

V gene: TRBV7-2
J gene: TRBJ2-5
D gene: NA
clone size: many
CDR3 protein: CASSLAIRYNEQYF
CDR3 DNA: TGTGCCAGCAGCTTAGCGATCCGGTACAATGAGCAGTACTTC

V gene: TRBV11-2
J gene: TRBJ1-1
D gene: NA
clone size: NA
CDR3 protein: CASSLVRYAGEGTEAFF
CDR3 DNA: TGTGCCAGCAGCTTAGTTAGATATGCAGGGGAGGGAACTGAAGCTTTCTTT

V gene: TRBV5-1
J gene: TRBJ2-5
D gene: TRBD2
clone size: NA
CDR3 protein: CASSLGGSASGRMQETQYF
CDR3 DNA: TGCGCCAGCAGCTTGGGGGGCTCTGCTAGCGGGAGAATGCAAGAGACCCAGTACTTC

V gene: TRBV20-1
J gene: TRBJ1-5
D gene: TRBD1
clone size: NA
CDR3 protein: CSAWTGGDNQPQHF
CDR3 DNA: TGCAGTGCTTGGACAGGGGGGGACAATCAGCCCCAGCATTTT

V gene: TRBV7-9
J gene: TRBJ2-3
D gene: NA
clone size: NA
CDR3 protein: CASSLIVGKRDTQYF
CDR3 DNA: TGTGCCAGCAGCTTAATCGTCGGGAAGAGGGATACGCAGTATTTT